The T cell receptor beta chain described here comes from a study of human T cells and chemical hapten exposure. At the level of the study: Slight differences in pooled library volume were the main source of varying TCR yields across samples.

This clonotype was counted many times. The antigen remains unidentified. V was trimmed by 4 bases and J by 0 bases, leaving 14 bases between them. This CDR3 is 16 amino acids long. The V gene's germline CDR1 is SGHVS and CDR2 FNYEAQ. The study, taken as a whole, reports: Counts of TCRs above 1 in 1000 frequency stayed unchanged with DPC sensitization.

The library tagged individual cDNA molecules with unique molecular identifiers. Source study methods: Per sample, the median was approximately 100,000 TCRs, with values from roughly 25,000 to 750,000. TCRdb reanalysed the RACE reads using MiXCR and keeps one entry per CDR3 protein. TCRdb's processing, not the study's, gives the V and J calls here. Among 35,000 to 50,000 distinct CDR3 sequences listed, around 4% were seen once. Time point defined: healthy volunteer bleed at 6 weeks. Sequencing started from total RNA isolated from unfractionated whole blood. V is TRBV7-6 and J is TRBJ2-3; D tentatively fits TRBD1 or TRBD2 (6 bases each). The receptor comes from a human donor in good health. Some clones in this sample may be carry-over from other donors' samples. The specimen was whole blood. This chain's CDR3 is CASSSSGAASTDTQYF. CDR3 coding DNA: TGTGCCAGCAGCTCTTCGGGGGCGGCTAGCACAGATACGCAGTATTTT.